This TCR beta chain derives from a study of blood T cell repertoires in COVID-19. Study-level information: Acute and convalescent COVID-19 specimens originated in the United States, Italy and Spain. The cDNA or gDNA used as material had been derived from T cells, B-cell-depleted T cells, or PBMCs.

In this sample, this clone turned up a few times. Authors' analysis steps: By means of reference gene primer amplification, nucleated cell counts were estimated. Only in-frame clones appear in the TCRdb table, and some are missing; sequencing was by immunoSEQ multiplex PCR. The V and J calls and clone size come from that table; D and trimming were worked out from the DNA. The repertoire includes 160,000 or so clones, 80% of them detected once, and 6.5% sits in the top ten. V gave up 2 bases and J gave up 9 bases; unmatched junction bases: 5. This CDR3 has 15 residues. Per the germline V gene, CDR1 is MNHEY and CDR2 is SVGEGT.

Sequencing input: peripheral blood. The TCR comes from an older man with active or convalescent COVID-19. The V gene is TRBV6-2 or TRBV6-3, the J gene TRBJ2-4; 12 bases are a match to TRBD2. The CDR3 sequence: CASSYDGLAGRIQYF. CDR3 coding DNA: TGTGCCAGCAGTTACGACGGACTAGCGGGGCGCATTCAGTACTTC.